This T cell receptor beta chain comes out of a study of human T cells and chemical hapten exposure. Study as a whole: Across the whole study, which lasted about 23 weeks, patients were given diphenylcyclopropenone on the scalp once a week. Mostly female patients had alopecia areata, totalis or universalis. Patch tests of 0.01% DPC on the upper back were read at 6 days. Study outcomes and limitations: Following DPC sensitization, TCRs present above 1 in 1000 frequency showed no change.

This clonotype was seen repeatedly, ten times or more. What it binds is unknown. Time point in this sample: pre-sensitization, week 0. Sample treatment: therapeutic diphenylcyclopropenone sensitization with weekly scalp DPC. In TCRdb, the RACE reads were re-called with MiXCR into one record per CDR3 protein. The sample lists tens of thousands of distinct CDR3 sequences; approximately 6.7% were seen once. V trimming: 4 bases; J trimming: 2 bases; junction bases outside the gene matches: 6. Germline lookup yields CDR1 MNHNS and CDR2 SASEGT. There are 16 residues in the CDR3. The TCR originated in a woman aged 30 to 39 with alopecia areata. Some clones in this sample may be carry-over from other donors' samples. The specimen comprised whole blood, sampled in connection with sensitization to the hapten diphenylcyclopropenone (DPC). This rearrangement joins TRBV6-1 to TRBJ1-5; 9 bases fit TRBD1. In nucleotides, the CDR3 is TGTGCCAGCAGTGCCGGGACAGGGTACCGCAATCAGCCCCAGCATTTT. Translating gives CASSAGTGYRNQPQHF.